The 2 T cell receptor beta chains presented below share a single source sample, sequenced in a study of cytomegalovirus exposure and HLA in healthy donors. With 60 Vbeta and 13 Jbeta primers, the PCR was carried out. TCRdb's copy holds only in-frame clones and misses some; the assay was immunoSEQ multiplex PCR. The sample contains fewer than 200,000 clones, more than 70% of which appear only once. Sequenced sample: PBMCs. These receptors came from a woman in her 50s in good health and CMV-seropositive.

CDR3 residues: CASTPEAHSNQPQHF. Here the CDR3 DNA reads TGTGCCAGCACCCCAGAGGCGCATAGCAATCAGCCCCAGCATTTT. The V call is TRBV9, the J call TRBJ1-5, with D unresolved. V was shortened by 6 bases and J by 0 bases, with 13 bases between the two germline ends. This CDR3 has 15 residues. Germline loops: CDR1 SGDLS, CDR2 YYNGEE.

The V gene is TRBV5-4, the J gene TRBJ1-2, with 12 positions matching TRBD1. The CDR3 consists of 17 residues. Germline V gives CDR1 SGHNT, CDR2 YYREEE (reference sequence). V lost 9 bases to trimming and J lost 1 base; unmatched junction nucleotides: 13. CDR3 nucleotides: TGTGCCATCTCGAAAGGGACAGGGGGCGGTCTTAACTATGGCTACACCTTC. It encodes CAISKGTGGGLNYGYTF. Full variable domain (remainder filled in from reference TRBV5-4 and TRBJ1-2): ETGVTQSPTHLIKTRGQQVTLRCSSQSGHNTVSWYQQALGQGPQFIFQYYREEENGRGNFPPRFSGLQFPNYSSELNVNALELDDSALYLCAISKGTGGGLNYGYTFGSGTRLTVV.